The 21 T cell receptor beta chains below were found in one sample sequenced in a study of molecular identifiers for immune sequencing clone quantification. MiXCR, run by TCRdb on the PCR reads, gives a single entry per CDR3 protein. The table records about 100,000 distinct CDR3 sequences, roughly a third of them present only once. Sequences were obtained from naive CD8+ T cells from blood, with Jurkat cell RNA spiked in. Subset described: FACS-sorted CD8+CD4-CCR7+CD45RA+ naive T cells. Every receptor here comes from a human donor in good health. Some libraries in this study had Jurkat cell RNA spiked in.

The chain combines TRBV5-1 with TRBJ2-3, with 8 bases aligning to TRBD2. Per germline, CDR1 SGHRS and CDR2 YFSETQ. The CDR3 covers 16 residues. J lost 3 bases, V lost 0 bases, and 6 bases had no gene match. The DNA for the CDR3 is TGCGCCAGCAGCTTGGTCCCGGGAGGGCCGACAGATACGCAGTATTTT. Its translation: CASSLVPGGPTDTQYF.

The rearrangement uses TRBV3-1 and TRBJ2-7, with D perhaps matching TRBD1 (5 bases). The CDR3 is made up of 13 amino acids. Germline V gene sequence: CDR1 LGHDT, CDR2 YNNKEL (reference sequence). V was clipped by 8 bases and J by 2 bases, with 13 bases between them. For the CDR3, the DNA is TGTGCCAGCTGCCCTCAGGACACCTACGAGCAGTACTTC. Protein: CASCPQDTYEQYF.

The sample holds many counts of this clonotype. The chain combines TRBV9 with TRBJ2-5; the D is unclear. This CDR3 has 12 amino acids. Trimming pared 3 bases from V and 3 bases from J, leaving 6 bases between. Germline CDR1 and CDR2: SGDLS and YYNGEE. This CDR3 is CASSEFEETQYF. The CDR3 nucleotides read TGTGCCAGCAGCGAGTTTGAAGAGACCCAGTACTTC.

The genes are TRBV12-3 or TRBV12-4 and TRBJ2-3; no reliable D call. CDR3 size: 14 residues. V was trimmed by 0 bases and J by 3 bases, leaving 7 bases between them. CDR3 bases: TGTGCCAGCAGTTTAGCAGGGATGACAGATACGCAGTATTTT. This translates into CASSLAGMTDTQYF.

About this clonotype: Compared with germline, one end of the junction differs, possibly owing to a read error. This chain uses TRBV14 with TRBJ1-6; 8 nucleotides line up with TRBD1. The CDR3 is 15 residues long. Germline values: CDR1 SGHDN, CDR2 FVKESK. The CDR3 nucleotides are TGTGCCAGCAGCCCCGCGGACAGGGTTTATTCACCCCTCCTCTTT. Protein product: CASSPADRVYSPLLF.

In regard to this clonotype: It may be a read error: a sequence one base away is much more abundant. As the CDR3 is not closed by the conserved phenylalanine or tryptophan, this likely results from a read error. The DNA for the CDR3 is TGCGCCAGCAGCTTGTCAGGGCCACCTGGGGCCAACGTCCTGACTCTC. The encoded protein is CASSLSGPPGANVLTL. J is TRBJ2-6 and V is TRBV5-1, with a tentative D call TRBD1 (5 bases). Germline lookup yields CDR1 SGHRS and CDR2 YFSETQ. The germline V and J ends were trimmed by 1 base and 2 bases, with 10 bases remaining between them. The CDR3 sequence is 16 residues long.

This clonotype appeared a few times. At one of its ends the junction is not consistent with the germline gene, which may arise from a read error. The V and J genes are TRBV20-1 and TRBJ2-5; a weak D match, TRBD1 (6 bases). Germline V gene data show CDR1 as DFQATT and CDR2 as SNEGSKA (reference sequence). The length of the CDR3 is 13 residues. The CDR3 DNA reads TGCAGTGCTCCCGACAGGTACCAAGAGACCCAATACTTC. The encoded protein is CSAPDRYQETQYF.

This clonotype was observed many times. The rearrangement joins TRBV14 to TRBJ2-7; TRBD2 is a possible D gene (5 bases). The V and J ends lost 0 bases and 2 bases respectively, with 14 bases between them. Germline V lookup: CDR1 SGHDN, CDR2 FVKESK. The CDR3 is 16 amino acids. The CDR3 loop is CASSQERGRGAYEQYF. The DNA for the CDR3 is TGTGCCAGCAGCCAAGAAAGAGGCCGGGGAGCCTACGAGCAGTACTTC. Combining the CDR3 with reference TRBV14 and TRBJ2-7 gives the whole variable domain EAGVTQFPSHSVIEKGQTVTLRCDPISGHDNLYWYRRVMGKEIKFLLHFVKESKQDESGMPNNRFLAERTGGTYSTLKVQPAELEDSGVYFCASSQERGRGAYEQYFGPGTRLTVT.

Many counts were recorded for this clonotype. This chain joins TRBV28 and TRBJ2-3; D tentatively reads TRBD1 or TRBD2 (5 bases each). The ends were cut back, 3 bases at V and 5 bases at J, with 9 bases in the middle. In germline, CDR1 is MDHEN, CDR2 SYDVKM. CDR3 length: 13 residues. The CDR3 DNA follows: TGTGCCAGCAGTTTGGGGGTTGGAGATACGCAGTATTTT. It yields the protein CASSLGVGDTQYF.

In this sample, this clonotype turned up many times. The chain joins TRBV19 to TRBJ1-4; D gene unclear. Trimming pared 1 base from V and 5 bases from J, leaving 11 bases between. Germline CDR1 reads LNHDA; CDR2 reads SQIVND (reference sequence). This CDR3 has 15 amino acids. In DNA, the CDR3 is TGTGCCAGTAGTATAGCAGGCTCCTTGAATGAAAAACTGTTTTTT. The encoded protein is CASSIAGSLNEKLFF.

CDR3 sequence reads: CASSLEQDTQYF. CDR3 coding DNA: TGTGCCAGCAGCTTAGAACAAGATACGCAGTATTTT. The rearrangement uses TRBV13 and TRBJ2-3; D is unclear. The CDR3 extends over 12 amino acids. V was clipped by 1 base and J by 5 bases, with 4 bases between them. Looked up from germline, CDR1 is PRHDT and CDR2 is FYEKMQ (reference sequence).

The table lists this clonotype with a few counts. The rearrangement links TRBV28 to TRBJ2-2; D is tentatively TRBD1 or TRBD2 (5 bases each). Germline CDR1 and CDR2: MDHEN and SYDVKM. CDR3 length: 16 amino acids. The V end was cut by 6 bases, the J end by 5 bases, with 19 bases between. DNA of the CDR3: TGTGCCAGCAGAGGGGACGAGTCTCTTGAGACCGGGGAGCTGTTTTTT. It yields the protein CASRGDESLETGELFF.

The chain employs TRBV23-1 and TRBJ2-1; no reliable D call. TRBV23-1 is flagged as an ORF with uncertain function. Trimming left V 3 bases short and J 9 bases short, with 9 bases between. The CDR3 runs 12 residues. The CDR3 loop is CASSQLMGEQFF. For the CDR3, the DNA is TGCGCCAGCAGTCAGTTGATGGGTGAGCAGTTCTTC.

The J gene is TRBJ2-2, the V gene TRBV3-1, with a tentative D call TRBD1 (5 bases). From germline, CDR1 is LGHDT and CDR2 YNNKEL (reference sequence). V gave up 7 bases and J gave up 5 bases, with 8 bases separating them. The CDR3 has 12 amino acids. The CDR3 nucleotides are TGTGCCAGCAAGGGGCTTACCGGGGAGCTGTTTTTT. Amino acid sequence: CASKGLTGELFF.

The V and J genes are TRBV18 and TRBJ2-1; no definite D call. The germline CDR1 and CDR2 sequences are KGHSH and LQKENI. V was trimmed by 0 bases and J by 0 bases, leaving 9 bases between them. The CDR3 runs 16 residues. In DNA, the CDR3 is TGTGCCAGCTCACCACCGTTAAGTTCCTCCTACAATGAGCAGTTCTTC. Protein: CASSPPLSSSYNEQFF.

This clonotype was detected once. The chain recombines TRBV29-1 with TRBJ2-1; TRBD2 matches at 11 bases. CDR1 and CDR2 (germline): SQVTM, ANQGSEA. The CDR3 is 17 amino acids. With V trimmed by 4 bases and J by 0 bases, 8 bases remained unmatched. The DNA for the CDR3 is TGCAGCGTTGGAACTAGCGGGAGCCGAAGCTCCTACAATGAGCAGTTCTTC. Encoded protein: CSVGTSGSRSSYNEQFF.

This clonotype was picked up many times. The chain carries TRBV4-3 and TRBJ2-7; D is possibly TRBD1 (5 bases). Trimming left V 8 bases short and J 0 bases short, with 17 bases between. Germline V lookup: CDR1 LGHNA, CDR2 YSLEER. This CDR3 is 15 amino acids long. CDR3 coding DNA: TGCGCCAGCTCCCCAGGGCAGGGCAGCTCCTACGAGCAGTACTTC. It encodes CASSPGQGSSYEQYF.

This clonotype has just a few counts. This chain joins TRBV7-6 and TRBJ1-4, with TRBD1 matching 9 bases. The trim removed 5 bases at V and 5 bases at J, leaving 3 bases unmatched. Germline V CDR1 and CDR2: SGHVS, FNYEAQ. The CDR3 runs to 14 residues. This CDR3 is CASSPGTGNEKLFF. The CDR3 DNA follows: TGTGCCAGCAGCCCCGGGACAGGGAATGAAAAACTGTTTTTT.

To note about this clonotype: It may be a read error: a sequence one base away is much more abundant. The CDR3 loop is CASSWDSYTEAFF. CDR3 nucleotides: TGCGCCAGCAGCTGGGACTCCTACACTGAAGCTTTCTTT. The chain is built from TRBV5-1 and TRBJ1-1; D may be TRBD1 (5 bases). The length of the CDR3 is 13 residues. In germline, CDR1 is SGHRS, CDR2 YFSETQ. V gave up 3 bases and J gave up 3 bases, with 9 bases separating them.

A note on this clonotype: The CDR3 ends on some other residue instead of the conserved phenylalanine or tryptophan, so this is likely a read error. The J gene is TRBJ2-1, the V gene TRBV4-1; 10 nucleotides align to TRBD2. Germline lookup yields CDR1 MGHRA and CDR2 YSYEKL. With 1 base clipped from V and 10 bases from J, the junction kept 7 bases outside the gene matches. The CDR3 has 15 residues. CDR3 residues: CASSQASGRVWEQFI. CDR3 DNA: TGCGCCAGCAGCCAAGCTAGCGGGAGAGTTTGGGAGCAGTTCATC.

As DNA, the CDR3 is TGTGCCATCAGTGAGTCCTATGGGGCGCGCACTGAAGCTTTCTTT. Protein sequence: CAISESYGARTEAFF. V is TRBV10-3 and J is TRBJ1-1; D perhaps matches TRBD1 (5 bases). Germline CDR1 is ENHRY and CDR2 is SYGVKD. V was cut by 0 bases and J by 4 bases, with 12 bases left in between. The CDR3 has 15 residues.